This T cell receptor beta chain stems from a study of glioma-infiltrating T cells. Study-wide points: CDR3 overlap between tissue and blood was very small.

In regard to this clonotype: The antigen is unknown.

Using RNA template, CDR3s of TCR alpha and beta were amplified with iRepertoire arm-PCR. TCRdb reprocessed the multiplex PCR reads with MiXCR, giving one entry per CDR3 protein. The table has 100,000 to 150,000 distinct CDR3 sequences, about 22% seen once. The CDR3 sequence is 16 residues long. Per the germline V gene, CDR1 is KGHDR and CDR2 is SFDVKD. V lost 4 bases, J lost 3 bases, and 17 bases lay in between. The specimen was glioma tissue, nonneoplastic brain tissue, or PBMCs (not recorded which). The clonotype was recovered from a human donor with low-grade glioma or glioblastoma, undergoing nonglioma brain surgery, or in good health (not recorded which). The V and J genes are TRBV24-1 and TRBJ2-5; no clear D. CDR3: CATSDTPGLREETQYF. The CDR3 DNA reads TGTGCCACCAGTGACACCCCGGGCCTCCGGGAAGAGACCCAGTACTTC.